The sequence of this T cell receptor beta chain was determined in a study of CD8+ T cells in alopecia areata. Study-level information: Twice a day, 5 to 10 mg of oral tofacitinib was administered to treated patients.

Investigators isolated RNA and reverse transcribed it into cDNA to act as the sequencing template. This table comes from immunoSEQ multiplex PCR, and its TCRdb copy is limited to in-frame clones, with some not included. The sample has about 98,000 clones, around 44% seen once. Study-wide results and limits: Unlike in mice, where it was clearer, TCR sharing across patients was less clear, possibly HLA-related. Scalp sample sequencing also detects resident alphabeta T cells of normal skin.

The CDR3 totals 13 residues. The V end was cut by 1 base, the J end by 4 bases, with 8 bases between. The V gene's germline CDR1 is MGHRA and CDR2 YSYEKL. This clone has a handful of counts. Its matching antigen is unknown. J is TRBJ2-7 and V is TRBV4-1; tentatively, D is TRBD1 (6 bases). The source of this sequence is a human donor with alopecia areata. The sequencing sample was made of CD4+ T cells sorted from blood. For the CDR3, the DNA is TGCGCCAGCAGCCAAGCACAGGGTTACGAGCAGTACTTC. It translates to CASSQAQGYEQYF.